This TCR beta chain originates from a study of graft-versus-host responses after intestinal transplantation. About the study: Each recipient received a multivisceral, liver-intestinal, or isolated intestinal graft. The whole recipient group had anti-thymocyte globulin induction followed by tacrolimus and steroids for two to three years. Findings and caveats of the study: Association was observed between peak circulating GvH clone levels and early post-transplant HvG declines. Detected in recipient marrow were GvH clones, some of which were first observed in ileum or blood.

V shed 2 bases and J 3 bases; nucleotides not matched to a gene: 0. The CDR3 contains 15 residues. CDR1 is MNHEY and CDR2 is SVGAGI in the germline V gene. In the case of this clone: The antigen is undetermined.

TCRdb's copy holds only in-frame clones and misses some; the assay was immunoSEQ multiplex PCR. This sample yields just under 65,000 clones, of which about 89% are seen a single time; around 1.7% belongs to the top ten. Processed graft tissue released its intraepithelial and lamina propria lymphocytes. The source of this sequence is a human patient who received an intestinal transplant, so some T cells may come from the graft donor. This material consisted of ileum tissue, taken more than 350 days after transplant. The chain links TRBV6-5 to TRBJ2-7; 14 nucleotides align to TRBD2. CDR3 sequence reads: CASSYGTSGSYEQYF. DNA for the CDR3: TGTGCCAGCAGTTACGGGACTAGCGGGAGCTACGAGCAGTACTTC.